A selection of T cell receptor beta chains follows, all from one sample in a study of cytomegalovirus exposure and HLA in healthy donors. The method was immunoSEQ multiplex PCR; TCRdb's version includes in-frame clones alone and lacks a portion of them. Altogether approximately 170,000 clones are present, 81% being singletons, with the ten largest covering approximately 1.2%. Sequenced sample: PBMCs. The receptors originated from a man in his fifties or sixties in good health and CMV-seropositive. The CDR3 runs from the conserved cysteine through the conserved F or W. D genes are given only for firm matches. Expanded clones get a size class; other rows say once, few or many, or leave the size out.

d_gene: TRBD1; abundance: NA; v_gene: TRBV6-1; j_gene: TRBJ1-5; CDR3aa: CASTRGYSNQPQHF; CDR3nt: TGTGCCAGCACCAGGGGGTATAGCAATCAGCCCCAGCATTTT
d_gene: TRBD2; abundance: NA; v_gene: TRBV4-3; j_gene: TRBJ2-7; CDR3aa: CASSPGLGPYEQYF; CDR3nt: TGCGCCAGCAGCCCGGGACTAGGACCCTACGAGCAGTACTTC
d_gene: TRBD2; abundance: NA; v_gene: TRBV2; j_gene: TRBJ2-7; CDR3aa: CASSQTSGEAYEQYF; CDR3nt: TGTGCCAGCAGCCAGACTAGCGGGGAGGCCTACGAGCAGTACTTC
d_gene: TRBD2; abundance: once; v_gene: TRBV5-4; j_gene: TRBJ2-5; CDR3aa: CASRPGLAGAETQYF; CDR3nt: TGTGCCAGCAGACCGGGACTAGCGGGAGCTGAGACCCAGTACTTC
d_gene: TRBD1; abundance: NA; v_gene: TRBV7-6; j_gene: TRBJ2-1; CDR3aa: CASSPRGQGANEQFF; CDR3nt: TGTGCCAGCAGCCCCCGCGGACAGGGGGCCAATGAGCAGTTCTTC
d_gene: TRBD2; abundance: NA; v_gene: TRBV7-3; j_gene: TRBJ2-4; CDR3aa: CASSLIRRETLAKNIQYF; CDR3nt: TGTGCCAGCAGCTTAATACGGCGGGAGACTCTAGCCAAAAACATTCAGTACTTC
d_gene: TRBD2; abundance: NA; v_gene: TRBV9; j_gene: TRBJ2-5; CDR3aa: CASSVGGRVGETQYF; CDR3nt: TGTGCCAGCAGCGTAGGCGGGAGGGTGGGTGAGACCCAGTACTTC
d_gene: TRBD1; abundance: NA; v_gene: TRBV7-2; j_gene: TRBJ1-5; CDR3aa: CASSYRQGPNQPQHF; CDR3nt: TGTGCCAGCAGCTATCGACAGGGACCCAATCAGCCCCAGCATTTT
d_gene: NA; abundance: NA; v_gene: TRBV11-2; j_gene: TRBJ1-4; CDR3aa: CASSLDWQGTNEKLFF; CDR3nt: TGTGCCAGCAGCTTAGATTGGCAGGGTACTAATGAAAAACTGTTTTTT
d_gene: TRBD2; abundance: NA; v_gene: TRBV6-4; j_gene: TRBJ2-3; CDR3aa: CASSELAGSTDTQYF; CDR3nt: TGTGCCAGCAGTGAACTAGCGGGGAGCACAGATACGCAGTATTTT
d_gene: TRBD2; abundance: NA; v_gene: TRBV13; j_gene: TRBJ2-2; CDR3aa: CASSSERGPGELFF; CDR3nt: TGTGCCAGCAGCTCCGAGCGGGGGCCCGGGGAGCTGTTTTTT
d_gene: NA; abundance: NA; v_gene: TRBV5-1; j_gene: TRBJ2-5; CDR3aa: CASSPTGEETRYF; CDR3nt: TGCGCCAGCAGCCCTACAGGGGAGGAGACCCGGTACTTC
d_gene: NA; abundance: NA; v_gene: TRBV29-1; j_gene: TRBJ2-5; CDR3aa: CSVVRALRSGQETQYF; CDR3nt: TGCAGCGTTGTGAGGGCTTTACGTTCGGGGCAAGAGACCCAGTACTTC
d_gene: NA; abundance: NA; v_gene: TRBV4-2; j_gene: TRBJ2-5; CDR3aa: CASSQDRLQETQYF; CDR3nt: TGTGCCAGCAGCCAAGATCGACTCCAAGAGACCCAGTACTTC
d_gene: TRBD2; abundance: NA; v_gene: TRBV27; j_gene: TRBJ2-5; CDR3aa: CASSPRRLAGAQETQYF; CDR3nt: TGTGCCAGCAGTCCCCGTCGACTAGCGGGAGCTCAAGAGACCCAGTACTTC
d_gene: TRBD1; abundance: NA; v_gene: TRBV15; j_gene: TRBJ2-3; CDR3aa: CATSRLWTGVETDTQYF; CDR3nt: TGTGCCACCAGCAGGCTATGGACAGGGGTTGAGACAGATACGCAGTATTTT
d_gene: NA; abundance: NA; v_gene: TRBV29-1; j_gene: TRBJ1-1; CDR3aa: CSVGRHTEAFF; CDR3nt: TGCAGCGTTGGGAGACACACTGAAGCTTTCTTT
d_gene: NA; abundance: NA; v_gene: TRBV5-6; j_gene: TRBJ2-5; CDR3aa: CASSRLPSETQYF; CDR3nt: TGTGCCAGCAGCCGACTCCCCTCAGAGACCCAGTACTTC
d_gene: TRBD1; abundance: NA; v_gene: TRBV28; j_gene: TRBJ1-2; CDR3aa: CASSLGQGGYTF; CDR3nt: TGTGCCAGCAGCCTGGGACAGGGGGGCTACACCTTC
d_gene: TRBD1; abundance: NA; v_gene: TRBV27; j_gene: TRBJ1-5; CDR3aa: CASSARQGSNQPQHF; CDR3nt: TGTGCCAGCAGTGCCCGACAGGGTAGCAATCAGCCCCAGCATTTT